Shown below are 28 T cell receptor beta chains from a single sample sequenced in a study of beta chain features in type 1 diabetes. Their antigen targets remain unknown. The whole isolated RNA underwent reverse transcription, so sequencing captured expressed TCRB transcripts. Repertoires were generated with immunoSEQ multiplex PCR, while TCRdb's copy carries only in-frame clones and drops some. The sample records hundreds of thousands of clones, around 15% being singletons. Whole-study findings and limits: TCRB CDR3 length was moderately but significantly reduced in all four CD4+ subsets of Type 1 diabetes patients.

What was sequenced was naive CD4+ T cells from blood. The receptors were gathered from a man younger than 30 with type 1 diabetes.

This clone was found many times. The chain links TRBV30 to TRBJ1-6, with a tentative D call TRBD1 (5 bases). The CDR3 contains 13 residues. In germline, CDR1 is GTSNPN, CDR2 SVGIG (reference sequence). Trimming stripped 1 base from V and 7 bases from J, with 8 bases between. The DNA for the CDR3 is TGTGCCTGGAGTGGGGGCAGCAATTCACCCCTCCACTTT. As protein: CAWSGGSNSPLHF.

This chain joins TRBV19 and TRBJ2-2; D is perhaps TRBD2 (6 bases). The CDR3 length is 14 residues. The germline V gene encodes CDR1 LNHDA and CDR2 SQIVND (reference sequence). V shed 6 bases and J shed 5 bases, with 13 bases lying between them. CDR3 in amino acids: CASSQAGRTGELFF. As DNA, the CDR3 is TGTGCCAGTAGCCAGGCGGGGCGTACCGGGGAGCTGTTTTTT.

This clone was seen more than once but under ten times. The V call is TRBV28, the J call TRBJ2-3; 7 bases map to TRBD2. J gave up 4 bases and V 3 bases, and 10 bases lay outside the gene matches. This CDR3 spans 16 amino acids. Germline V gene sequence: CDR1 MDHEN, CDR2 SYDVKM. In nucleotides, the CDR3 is TGTGCCAGCAGTTTCGCGGGGGTCGGATCACCAGATACGCAGTATTTT. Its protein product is CASSFAGVGSPDTQYF.

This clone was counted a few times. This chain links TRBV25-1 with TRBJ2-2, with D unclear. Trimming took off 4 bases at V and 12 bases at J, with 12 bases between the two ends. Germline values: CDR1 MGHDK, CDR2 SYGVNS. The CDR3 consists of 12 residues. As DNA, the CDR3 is TGTGCCAGCAGTGCGGACGTTATGAAGCTGTTTTTT. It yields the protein CASSADVMKLFF. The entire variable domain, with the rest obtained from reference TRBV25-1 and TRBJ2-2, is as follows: EADIYQTPRYLVIGTGKKITLECSQTMGHDKMYWYQQDPGMELHLIHYSYGVNSTEKGDLSSESTVSRIRTEHFPLTLESARPSHTSQYLCASSADVMKLFFGEGSRLTVL.

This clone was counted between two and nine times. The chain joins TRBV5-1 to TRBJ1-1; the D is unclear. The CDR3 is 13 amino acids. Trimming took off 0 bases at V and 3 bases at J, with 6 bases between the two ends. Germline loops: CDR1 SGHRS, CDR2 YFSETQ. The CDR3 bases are TGCGCCAGCAGCTTGGAAGTGTACACTGAAGCTTTCTTT. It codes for CASSLEVYTEAFF.

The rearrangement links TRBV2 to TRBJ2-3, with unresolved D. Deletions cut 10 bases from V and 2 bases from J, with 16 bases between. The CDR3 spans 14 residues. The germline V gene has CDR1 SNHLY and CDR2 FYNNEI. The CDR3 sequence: CATSPFGLTDTQYF. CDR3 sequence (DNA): TGTGCCACCTCACCGTTCGGGCTCACAGATACGCAGTATTTT.

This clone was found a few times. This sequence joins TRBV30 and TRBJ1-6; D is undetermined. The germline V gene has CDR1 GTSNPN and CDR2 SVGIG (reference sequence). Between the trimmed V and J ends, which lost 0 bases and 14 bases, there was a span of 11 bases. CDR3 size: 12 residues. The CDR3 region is CAWSVNEDSLHF. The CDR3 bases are TGTGCCTGGAGTGTCAATGAGGATTCCCTCCACTTT.

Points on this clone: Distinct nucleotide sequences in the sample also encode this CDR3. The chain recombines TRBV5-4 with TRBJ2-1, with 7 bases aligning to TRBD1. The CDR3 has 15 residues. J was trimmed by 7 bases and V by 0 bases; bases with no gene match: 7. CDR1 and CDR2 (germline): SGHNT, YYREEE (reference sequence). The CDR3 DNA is TGTGCCAGCAGCTTGGGGCAGGGGGTTGGTAATGAGCAGTTCTTC. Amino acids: CASSLGQGVGNEQFF.

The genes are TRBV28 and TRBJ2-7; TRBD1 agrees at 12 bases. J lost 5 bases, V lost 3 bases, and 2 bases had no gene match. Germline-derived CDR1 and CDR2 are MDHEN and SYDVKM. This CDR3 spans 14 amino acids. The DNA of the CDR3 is TGTGCCAGCAGTTTGGGACAGGGGGCCCACGAGCAGTACTTC. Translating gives CASSLGQGAHEQYF.

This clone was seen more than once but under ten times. CDR3 nucleotides: TGTGCCAGCAGCCCGGGACTAGCGGGGGACTACAATGAGCAGTTCTTC. This codes for CASSPGLAGDYNEQFF. The V and J genes are TRBV4-2 and TRBJ2-1; 14 bases agree with TRBD2. The CDR3 totals 16 residues. Trimming removed 4 bases from V and 3 bases from J; junction bases left unmatched: 2. Germline V gives CDR1 LGHNA, CDR2 YNFKEQ.

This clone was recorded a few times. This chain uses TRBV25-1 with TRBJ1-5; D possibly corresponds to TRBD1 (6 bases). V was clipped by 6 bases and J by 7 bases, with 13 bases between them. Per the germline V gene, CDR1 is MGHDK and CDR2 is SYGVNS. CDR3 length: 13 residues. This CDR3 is CASRRGSEQPQHF. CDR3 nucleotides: TGTGCCAGCAGGAGGGGGAGTGAACAGCCCCAGCATTTT. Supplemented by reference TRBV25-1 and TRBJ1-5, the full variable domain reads EADIYQTPRYLVIGTGKKITLECSQTMGHDKMYWYQQDPGMELHLIHYSYGVNSTEKGDLSSESTVSRIRTEHFPLTLESARPSHTSQYLCASRRGSEQPQHFGDGTRLSIL.

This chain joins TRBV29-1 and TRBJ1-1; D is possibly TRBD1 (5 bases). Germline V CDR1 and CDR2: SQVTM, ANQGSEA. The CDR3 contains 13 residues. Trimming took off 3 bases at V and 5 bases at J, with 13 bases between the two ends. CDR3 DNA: TGCAGCGTTGAGGGCAGGGAAGGGACTGAAGCTTTCTTT. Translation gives CSVEGREGTEAFF.

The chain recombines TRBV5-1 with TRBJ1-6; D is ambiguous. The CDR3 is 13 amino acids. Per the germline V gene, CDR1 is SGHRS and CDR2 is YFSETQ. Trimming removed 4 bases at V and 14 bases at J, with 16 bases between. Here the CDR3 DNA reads TGCGCCAGCAGCAGGGAATTTGGGTCGGCCCTCCACTTT. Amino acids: CASSREFGSALHF.

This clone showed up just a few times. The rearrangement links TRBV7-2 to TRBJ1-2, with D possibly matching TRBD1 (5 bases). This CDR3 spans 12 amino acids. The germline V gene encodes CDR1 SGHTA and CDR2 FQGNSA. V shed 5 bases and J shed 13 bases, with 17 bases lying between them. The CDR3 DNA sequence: TGTGCCAGCAGCACAGGTGGGGTTCGGATCACCTTC. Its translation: CASSTGGVRITF.

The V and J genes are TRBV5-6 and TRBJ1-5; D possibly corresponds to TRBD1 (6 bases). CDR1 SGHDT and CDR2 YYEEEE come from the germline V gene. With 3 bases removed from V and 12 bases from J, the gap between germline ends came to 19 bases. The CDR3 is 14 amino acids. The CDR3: CASSSVDSLAFQHF. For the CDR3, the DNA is TGTGCCAGCAGCTCTGTGGACAGTTTAGCTTTCCAGCATTTT.

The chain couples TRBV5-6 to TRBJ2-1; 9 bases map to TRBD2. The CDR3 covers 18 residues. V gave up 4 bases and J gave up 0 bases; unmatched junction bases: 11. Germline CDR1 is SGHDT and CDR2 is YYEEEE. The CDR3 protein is CASSGFLAGSSSYNEQFF. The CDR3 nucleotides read TGTGCCAGCAGCGGTTTCCTAGCGGGGTCCAGCTCCTACAATGAGCAGTTCTTC.

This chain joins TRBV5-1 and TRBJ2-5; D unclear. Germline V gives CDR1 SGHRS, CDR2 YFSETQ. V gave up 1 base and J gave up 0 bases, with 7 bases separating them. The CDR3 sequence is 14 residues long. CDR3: CASSLILYQETQYF. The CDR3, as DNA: TGCGCCAGCAGCTTGATATTGTACCAAGAGACCCAGTACTTC.

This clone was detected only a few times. The CDR3 region has the DNA TGCAGTGCTAGGGGGGGATCCCCGCAGTATTTT. Residues: CSARGGSPQYF. V is TRBV20-1 and J is TRBJ2-3; perhaps TRBD2 as D (6 bases). V dropped 3 bases and J dropped 10 bases, with 11 bases sitting between them. Germline CDR1 DFQATT, CDR2 SNEGSKA (reference sequence). CDR3 size: 11 residues.

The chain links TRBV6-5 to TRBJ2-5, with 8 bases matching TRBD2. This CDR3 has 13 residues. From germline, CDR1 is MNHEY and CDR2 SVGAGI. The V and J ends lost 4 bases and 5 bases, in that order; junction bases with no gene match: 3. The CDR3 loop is CASSWVAGETQYF. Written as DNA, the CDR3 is TGTGCCAGCAGTTGGGTAGCGGGGGAGACCCAGTACTTC.

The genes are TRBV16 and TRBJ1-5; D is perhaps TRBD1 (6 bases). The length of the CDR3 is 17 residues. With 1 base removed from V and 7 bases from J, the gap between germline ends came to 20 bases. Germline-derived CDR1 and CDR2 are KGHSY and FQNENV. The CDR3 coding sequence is TGTGCCAGCAGCCAATTACAGGCAGGGGTGTTGGGACAGCCCCAGCATTTT. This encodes CASSQLQAGVLGQPQHF.

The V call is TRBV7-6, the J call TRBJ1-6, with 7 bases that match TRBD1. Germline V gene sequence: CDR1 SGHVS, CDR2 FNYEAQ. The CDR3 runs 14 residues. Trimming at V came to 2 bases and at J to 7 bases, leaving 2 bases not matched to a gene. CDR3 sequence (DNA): TGTGCCAGCAGCTTATCAGGGGGAAATTCACCCCTCCACTTT. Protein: CASSLSGGNSPLHF.

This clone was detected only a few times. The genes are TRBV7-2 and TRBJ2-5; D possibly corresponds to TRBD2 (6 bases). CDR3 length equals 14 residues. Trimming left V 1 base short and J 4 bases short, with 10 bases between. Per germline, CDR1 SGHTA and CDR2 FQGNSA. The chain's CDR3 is CASSLGSGLETQYF. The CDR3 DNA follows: TGTGCCAGCAGCTTAGGGAGCGGGTTAGAGACCCAGTACTTC.

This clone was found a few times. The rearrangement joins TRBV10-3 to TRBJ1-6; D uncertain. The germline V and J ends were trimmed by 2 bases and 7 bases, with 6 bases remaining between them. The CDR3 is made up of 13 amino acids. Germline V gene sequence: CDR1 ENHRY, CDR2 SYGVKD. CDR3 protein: CAISEGMNSPLHF. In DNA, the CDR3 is TGTGCCATCAGTGAGGGGATGAATTCACCCCTCCACTTT.

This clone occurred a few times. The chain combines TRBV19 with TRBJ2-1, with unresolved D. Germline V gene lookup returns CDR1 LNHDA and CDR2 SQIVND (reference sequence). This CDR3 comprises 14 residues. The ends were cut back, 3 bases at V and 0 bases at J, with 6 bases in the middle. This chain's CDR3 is CASSIAVSYNEQFF. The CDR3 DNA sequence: TGTGCCAGTAGTATTGCTGTCTCCTACAATGAGCAGTTCTTC. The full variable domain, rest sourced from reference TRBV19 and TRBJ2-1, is DGGITQSPKYLFRKEGQNVTLSCEQNLNHDAMYWYRQDPGQGLRLIYYSQIVNDFQKGDIAEGYSVSREKKESFPLTVTSAQKNPTAFYLCASSIAVSYNEQFFGPGTRLTVL.

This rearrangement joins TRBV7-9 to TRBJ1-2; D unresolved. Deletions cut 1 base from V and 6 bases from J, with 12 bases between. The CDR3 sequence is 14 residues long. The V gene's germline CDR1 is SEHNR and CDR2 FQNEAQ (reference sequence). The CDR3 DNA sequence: TGTGCCAGCAGCTTAGGTGGTAAGCGGGATGGCTACACCTTC. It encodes CASSLGGKRDGYTF.

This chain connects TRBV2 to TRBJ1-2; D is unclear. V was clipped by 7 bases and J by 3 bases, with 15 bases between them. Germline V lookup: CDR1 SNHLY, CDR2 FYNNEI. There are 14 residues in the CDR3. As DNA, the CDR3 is TGTGCCAGCAACATCGGCGCAACTGACTATGGCTACACCTTC. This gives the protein CASNIGATDYGYTF.

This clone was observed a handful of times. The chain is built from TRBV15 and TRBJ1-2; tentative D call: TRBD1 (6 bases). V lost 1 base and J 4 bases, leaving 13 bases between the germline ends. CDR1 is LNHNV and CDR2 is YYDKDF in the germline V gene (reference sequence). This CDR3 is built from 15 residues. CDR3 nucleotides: TGTGCCACCAGCAGAGGTCGGACAGAAGTCTATGGCTACACCTTC. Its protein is CATSRGRTEVYGYTF.

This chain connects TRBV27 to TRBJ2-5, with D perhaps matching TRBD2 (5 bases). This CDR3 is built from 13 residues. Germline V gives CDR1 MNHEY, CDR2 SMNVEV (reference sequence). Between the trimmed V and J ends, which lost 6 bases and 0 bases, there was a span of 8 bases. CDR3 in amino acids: CASSGLNQETQYF. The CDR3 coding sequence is TGTGCCAGCAGCGGACTCAACCAAGAGACCCAGTACTTC.